The clone carrying this TCR beta chain was counted only a few times. Its antigen is unidentified. Method: immunoSEQ multiplex PCR; TCRdb's copy keeps in-frame clones and lacks some. The sample shows fewer than 55,000 clones, approximately 70% of them seen only once. The culture ran for roughly ten days, and then CD4+ T cells were isolated. Two doses of either BNT162b2 or mRNA-1273 were given to each participant. The source of the sample is a study of vaccination effects on CD4 cells after COVID-19. On the study more broadly: The median interval between the second dose and post-vaccine sampling was 72 days.

From germline, CDR1 is LNHNV and CDR2 YYDKDF (reference sequence). The V and J ends lost 6 bases and 6 bases respectively, with 17 bases between them. The CDR3 contains 14 residues. The study, taken as a whole, reports: Clones from infection and from vaccination both contracted markedly late after vaccination.

The sequencing here drew on CD4+ T cells from PBMCs cultured without peptide, taken after COVID-19 vaccination. V gene TRBV15 combines with J gene TRBJ1-1; D uncertain. This TCR came from a human donor who received a COVID-19 vaccine. CDR3 amino acids: CATRSSVGWAEAFF. As DNA, the CDR3 is TGTGCCACCAGATCAAGTGTGGGGTGGGCTGAAGCTTTCTTT.